The text below deals with one T cell receptor (beta chain). The target antigen is unknown. TCRdb called the 5' RACE reads again in MiXCR, with one record for every CDR3 protein. The top ten clones hold roughly 3% of a sample with about 340,000 distinct CDR3 sequences, approximately 12% of them seen once. Looked up from germline, CDR1 is DFQATT and CDR2 is SNEGSKA (reference sequence). V lost 2 bases, J lost 13 bases, and 12 bases lay in between. The CDR3 is 11 amino acids. The source of the sample is a study of T cells after yellow fever vaccination. General study results and limits: The CD4 and CD8 compartments had a small share of their clonotypes in common.

The receptor comes from a man aged 18 to 30 who received the YFV17D yellow fever vaccine. The chain recombines TRBV20-1 with TRBJ2-4; tentatively, D is TRBD1 (5 bases). The sequences come from CD4+ T cells sorted from PBMCs, collected 15 days after the yellow fever booster vaccination. This CDR3 is CSARPQAGQYF. The CDR3 DNA reads as TGCAGTGCTAGACCACAGGCAGGCCAGTACTTC.